This TCR beta chain was sequenced during a study of T cell repertoires in cytomegalovirus infection. Whole-study context: Both recently identified HLA-C-restricted and well-studied HLA-B-restricted CMV epitopes were used in the study. Signatures in public TCR beta sequences pointed to both CMV infection and matching HLA type.

Notes on the study in general: It was HLA-C-restricted CMV-specific TCR beta clonotypes that dominated the response ex vivo. Of the TCR beta families, the public ones yielded a cumulative frequency that identified carriers of CMV plus the relevant HLA.

This clonotype was seen many times. What it binds is unknown. TCRdb fed the reads into MiXCR, producing one record per CDR3 protein. The sample records about 770,000 distinct CDR3 sequences, roughly 29% being singletons. The origin of this receptor is a human donor in good health (CMV status not recorded). Some clones in this sample may be carry-over from other donors' samples. The material was cultured CD8+ T cells from PBMCs, obtained from culture after CMV antigen stimulation.

In DNA form, the CDR3 reads TGTGCCAGCAACCCAGGGGTAGGGTCCCAAGAGACCCAGTACTTC. It yields the protein CASNPGVGSQETQYF. The chain employs TRBV7-8 and TRBJ2-5, with D maybe TRBD1 (6 bases). V shed 7 bases and J shed 1 base, with 16 bases lying between them. Germline V gene lookup returns CDR1 SGHVS and CDR2 FQNEAQ. The CDR3 has 15 amino acids.